This T cell receptor (beta chain) is drawn from a study of blood T cell repertoires in COVID-19. As handled by the study authors: Amplification of reference gene primers provided the estimated nucleated cell counts. Profiled with immunoSEQ multiplex PCR; TCRdb holds only in-frame clones, not every one. V, J and clone size were drawn from that table, and D and trimming were deduced from the DNA. The table has 55,000 to 75,000 clones, about 81% seen once. The ends were cut back, 4 bases at V and 5 bases at J, with 8 bases in the middle. CDR1 is MGHRA and CDR2 is YSYEKL in the germline V gene. The CDR3 sequence is 12 residues long.

This rearrangement joins TRBV4-1 to TRBJ1-2; D is unresolved. The sequence was collected from a human donor in a cohort sampled during active COVID-19. Sequencing was done on a sample of peripheral blood. The CDR3 DNA is TGCGCCAGCAGCCGAGGGCCATATGGCTACACCTTC. This codes for CASSRGPYGYTF.